Listed here are 4 T cell receptor beta chains from one sample, sequenced in a study of blood T cell repertoires in COVID-19. Some clones are missing from TCRdb's copy, which holds only in-frame ones; the method was immunoSEQ multiplex PCR. The repertoire has more than 250,000 clones, 80% to 90% of them found once; the top ten carry 10%. Source material: PBMCs or T cells enriched from blood (not recorded which). These receptors were collected from a young woman who had recovered from COVID-19.

The chain joins TRBV19 to TRBJ1-5; 11 bases line up with TRBD1. Trimming cost V 3 bases and J 3 bases; bases outside gene matches: 10. CDR3 size: 18 residues. CDR1 and CDR2 (germline): LNHDA, SQIVND (reference sequence). CDR3: CASSIPSDRGLTNQPQHF. In DNA form, the CDR3 reads TGTGCCAGTAGTATCCCCTCGGACAGGGGGCTTACCAATCAGCCCCAGCATTTT.

V usage is TRBV30 and J usage is TRBJ1-1; possibly TRBD1 for D (6 bases). Between the trimmed V and J ends, which lost 3 bases and 4 bases, there was a span of 12 bases. The CDR3 runs 13 residues. The germline V gene has CDR1 GTSNPN and CDR2 SVGIG (reference sequence). The CDR3 DNA reads TGTGCCTGGAGGAGGGGGTTGGGCACTGAAGCTTTCTTT. Protein: CAWRRGLGTEAFF.

This clone was counted once. CDR3 coding DNA: TGTGCCAGCAGCTTAGGACAGGGGGTTGAAGCTTTCTTT. Its protein product is CASSLGQGVEAFF. V and J are TRBV6-5 and TRBJ1-1; 10 positions agree with TRBD1. Germline trimming cut 6 bases from V and 7 bases from J; bases unmatched to any gene: 5. This CDR3 contains 13 residues. Per the germline V gene, CDR1 is MNHEY and CDR2 is SVGAGI.

The chain has TRBV14 and TRBJ2-5; 10 bases agree with TRBD2. The CDR3 spans 18 residues. Germline loops: CDR1 SGHDN, CDR2 FVKESK. Trimming took 3 bases from V and 5 from J; bases not matched to a gene: 15. The CDR3 bases are TGTGCCAGCAGCCACCTAGCGGGAGCCAATCCGCAAGCGGAGACCCAGTACTTC. It encodes CASSHLAGANPQAETQYF.